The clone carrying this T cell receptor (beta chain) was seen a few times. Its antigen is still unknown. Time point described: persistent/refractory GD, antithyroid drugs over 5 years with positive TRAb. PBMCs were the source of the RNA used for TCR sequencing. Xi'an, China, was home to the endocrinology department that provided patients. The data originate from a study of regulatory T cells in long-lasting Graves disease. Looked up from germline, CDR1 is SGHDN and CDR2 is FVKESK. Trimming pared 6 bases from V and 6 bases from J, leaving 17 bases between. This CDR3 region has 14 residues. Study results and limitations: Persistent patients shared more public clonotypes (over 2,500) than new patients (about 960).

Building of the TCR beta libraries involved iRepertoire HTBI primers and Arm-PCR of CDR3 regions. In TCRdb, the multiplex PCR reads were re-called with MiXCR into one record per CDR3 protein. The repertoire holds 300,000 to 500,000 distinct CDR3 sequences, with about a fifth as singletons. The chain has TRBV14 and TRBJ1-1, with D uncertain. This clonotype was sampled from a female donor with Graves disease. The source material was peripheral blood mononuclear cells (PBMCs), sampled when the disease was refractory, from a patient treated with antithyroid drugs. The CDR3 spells CASSPWTSHAEAFF. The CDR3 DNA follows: TGTGCCAGCAGTCCCTGGACGTCACACGCTGAAGCTTTCTTT.